This TCR beta chain comes out of a study of cytomegalovirus exposure and HLA in healthy donors (TCRdb year 2017). Broadly, across the study: An earlier analysis of 550 to 700 of the donors reported 276 Gb of sequence data and 117 million unique TCR beta sequences from 150 million to 200 million T cells. Approximately 300 gigabases of sequencing data and 91 million or so unique TCR sequences made up an early release that covered around 640 HLA-typed donors. The genetic ancestry cluster associated with self-reported Caucasian donors included over 65% of the roughly 380 genotyped donors. The study aimed to test whether cataloging public T cell receptors could reveal signatures of past pathogen exposure. The study profiled the T cell repertoires of 666 subjects by immunosequencing and related them to cytomegalovirus serostatus. Besides the first cohort of some 670 subjects, a separate validation cohort made up of 120 different subjects was used. High-throughput TCR immunosequencing, statistical association of individual TCRs with disease status, and machine learning were combined to predict cytomegalovirus infection status. In a later analysis, previously published TCR beta repertoires from roughly 710 donors were re-analyzed and high-resolution HLA genotyping was added so that TCR occurrence patterns could be studied. Rather than using new phenotypic data, the later analysis identified candidate immune exposures from TCR beta sequences and from how often those sequences occurred across donors. An earlier analysis of 587 of the donors applied high-throughput TCR beta sequencing to assess whether each TCR beta V gene segment acted as functional or pseudogenic. Donor age, sex, ethnicity and CMV serostatus were compiled alongside the repertoire data. A later genetic analysis took genome-wide SNP genotypes for about three fifths of the 666 donors and used that subset as a discovery cohort. All discovery cohort repertoires had been generated on a single sequencing platform. Class I and class II HLA loci were covered by the typing at four-digit resolution. Typing coverage differed by locus: A, B, C, DRB1 and DQB1 were typed in roughly 629-630 donors, DQA1 in 500 to 550, DPA1 in roughly 590, and DPB1 in around 440. Roughly 5 DR-DQ haplotypes were handled as single units for association and clustering, since linkage in the cohort was strong. Among some 410 genotyped donors of the cohort, an average of 235,054 unique TCR beta nucleotide sequences were sequenced per donor, roughly 18% of them non-productive.

In regard to this clone: Its binding antigen is unknown. No much larger clonotype is one base removed from it; base qualities were not supplied.

In total, roughly 670 healthy bone marrow donors made up the cohort. At the time of sampling, every cohort member was nominally healthy, though immune exposures that went unrecorded were likely present. The donor tested CMV seronegative, placing the donor among the 350 to 400 seronegative members of the cohort. Each donor provided a peripheral blood sample, and peripheral blood mononuclear cells were used for TCR beta sequencing. Genomic DNA was extracted from the blood cell samples with the Qiagen DNeasy Blood Extraction Kit. V and J are truncated by 5 bases and 7 bases respectively, leaving an intervening sequence of 11 bases. The CDR3 contains 12 residues, cysteine and phenylalanine counted. Kept here is only the CDR3 DNA, which spans 36 bases and is read in frame from base 1. CDR1 and CDR2 are read off the germline V gene (reference sequence) as PRHDT and FYEKMQ. What the research found in general, with its limitations: For the cohort, immune exposure information was limited to CMV serostatus. In a later genetic analysis, fewer N-insertions in productive TCRs were reported among donors in an Asian-associated ancestry cluster than the roughly 670-donor mean. A further reported finding was that TCR beta sequences accurately predicted the HLA-A and HLA-B alleles for most subjects in the first cohort. A group of highly shared sequence variants was considered likely to be a technical artifact of the sequencing pipeline. Cytomegalovirus status was reported to be diagnosed by the classifier with high specificity and sensitivity in both the original and validation cohorts. Because counts were too low, around 17 rarely observed V segments, including chromosome 9 orphons, were left out of the earlier analysis of 587 of the donors. In a later analysis, TCR association rates were found to vary across HLA loci, with the most associated TCRs seen for DRB1 alleles and the fewest for HLA-C alleles. An earlier analysis of approximately 530 of the donors showed that most TCR beta V segments appeared in productive rearrangements either about 87% or about 30% of the time, which broadly matched IMGT annotations. In a later analysis, HLA-associated TCR beta chains showed more clonal expansion and lower generation probabilities than non-associated chains that were equally common. Some IMGT-functional V segments, including TRBV6-2 and TRBV6-3, could not be distinguished by the 87-base-pair reads and were therefore excluded. Because HLA typing was missing for some donors at each locus, association tests included only the typed subset. A later analysis associated about 16,000 TCR beta sequences with specific HLA alleles at a false discovery rate of 0.05. According to a later analysis, most CMV-associated TCR beta chains appeared to be HLA-restricted, and the HLA associations seemed to be driven largely by CMV exposure. Most TCR sequences were seen in very few donors, while some public TCRs were found in many individuals. An association between a missense DCLRE1C variant and V-gene and J-gene trimming of TCR beta chains was found in a later genetic analysis and replicated in an independent cohort. In vitro tests confirmed that three of the cytomegalovirus-associated TCR beta chains recognize cytomegalovirus antigens. In a later analysis, several top co-occurrence clusters were reported to appear linked to parvovirus B19, influenza, CMV and Epstein-Barr virus. This cohort had only TCR beta chains sequenced, and the lack of alpha or paired-chain data limited which features could be detected. According to the authors, the approach could potentially be generalized to other disease states and immunological phenotypes. The study gave a list of roughly 150 TCR beta chains associated with cytomegalovirus. Assigning TCR associations to individual alleles was difficult when HLA alleles, especially DR and DQ, strongly co-occurred. Sequencing depth was assumed to be roughly uniform across donors in the presence/absence analyses, though that assumption may not hold. Correlated functional status among segregating V segments might be attributable to linkage disequilibrium, but an unknown experimental factor could not be ruled out.

Library method: the immunoSEQ multiplex PCR assay. For the multiplex PCR, a mixture combining 60 forward primers for TCR Vbeta segments and 13 reverse primers for TCR Jbeta segments was used. A multiplex PCR assay on genomic DNA amplified the CDR3 region of rearranged TCR beta genes. Amplified TCR beta libraries were sequenced as 87-base-pair reads on the Illumina HiSeq System. The published analysis was carried out like this. In a later analysis, 77 million or so unique TCR beta chains were counted across the roughly 610 repertoires, and roughly 10 million of these chains were shared by at least two donors. Raw reads were error-corrected and collapsed into unique sequences by a nearest-neighbor algorithm in which closely related sequences were merged to remove PCR and sequencing errors. To assign V, D and J gene segments, CDR3 sequences were aligned to IMGT reference sequences. Each retained sequence needed at least a six-nucleotide match to both a V gene segment and a J gene segment. Rearrangements were classified as productive when the CDR3 lacked stop codons and remained in frame with V and J, and all other rearrangements were classified as non-productive. Following IMGT convention, CDR3 was defined as the stretch from the second conserved V-encoded cysteine to the conserved J-encoded phenylalanine. The earlier analysis of about 590 of the donors excluded sequences that lacked an unambiguous match to a single V gene segment. An earlier analysis of several hundred of the donors called V segments functional above 56.7% productive rearrangements and segregating when the between-donor standard deviation exceeded 5%. A statistical classification framework was developed to diagnose cytomegalovirus status using the catalog of TCR beta chain sequences. V and J gene assignment, in a later analysis, came from comparing TCR nucleotide sequences with IMGT/GENE-DB human TR gene sequences. In a later analysis, CDR3 sequences and most-parsimonious VDJ recombination scenarios were assigned using the TCRdist pipeline. A later analysis defined each TCR beta chain by its CDR3 amino acid sequence plus V-gene family, and excluded reads lacking a unique V-gene family. To address suspected cross-contamination and a sequencing artifact, a later analysis removed 592 highly shared, low-generation-probability nucleotide sequences. A later analysis calculated a clonal expansion index for each public chain from normalized within-repertoire ranks of inferred template counts. Generation probabilities in a later analysis came from a VDJ recombination model fitted to out-of-frame rearrangements, and those results were checked against IGoR. In a later analysis, hypergeometric tests were used to score TCR-TCR, TCR-HLA and TCR-CMV co-occurrence, with a repertoire-size bias correction applied to TCR pairs. False discovery rates were estimated in a later analysis by permuting HLA or CMV assignments 20 times. A later analysis grouped co-occurring TCRs with DBSCAN, adding TCRdist sequence similarity when clustering within HLA-allele-positive subsets. Repertoires with fewer than 30,000 or more than 120,000 public chains, plus five repertoires with anomalous nucleotide sharing, were excluded from co-occurrence clustering. TCRdb retrieved this table from immuneACCESS and kept in-frame rearrangements only. Not all clones are present; in checked studies, unresolved V genes account for under half, and no reason is known for the remainder. V, J and clone size are taken as reported in that table, and D and trimming were inferred from the DNA itself. The sample table shows under 200,000 clones, and 60% to 85% are seen once. Together, the top ten hold 2.5% to 3.5% of the sample.

This clonotype was sampled from a female donor in good health and CMV-seronegative. The sample comprised PBMCs. The chain links TRBV13 with TRBJ1-2; no D gene call is confident. The CDR3 corresponds to CASSALSPGYTF. The DNA sequence is as follows: TGTGCCAGCAGCGCCTTAAGCCCTGGCTACACCTTC.